This TCR beta chain emerged from a study of a mutant IDH1 vaccine in newly diagnosed glioma (TCRdb year 2021). Turning to the overall study: Eight vaccinations were administered to patients in weeks 1, 3, 5, 7, 11, 15, 19 and 23, corresponding to visits V03 through V10. Vaccination was initiated 4-6 weeks after radiotherapy alone, or concurrently with temozolomide cycles in the chemotherapy-containing groups. The roughly 33 treated patients were approximately 62% male and around 40% female, with a mean age of 40.4 years. Prior to enrollment, patients had been given standard therapy consisting of radiotherapy alone, temozolomide alone, or radiochemotherapy with temozolomide, with the combination given to most patients. Peripheral blood was drawn at six visits: V03 (baseline), V05, V07, V10, V12 and V13. Longitudinal TCRB deep sequencing was done for some 26 treated patients, wherever samples were available for exploratory analyses. Results and caveats for the whole study, not just this receptor: No apparent relationship was observed between pseudoprogression and alterations in the top peripheral T cell clonotypes detected by TCRB sequencing. Across multiple MHC alleles, vaccine-induced immune responses were seen in about 93% of patients. Selection of PBMC samples for TCRB deep sequencing was based on availability. The authors noted that analyses of patient blood samples could not be reproduced because of sample limitations.

To prepare the library, the immunoSEQ multiplex PCR assay was applied. Following the manufacturer's protocol, the hsTCRB Kit was used to amplify rearranged TCR beta chain sequences. Sequencing of TCRB libraries was carried out on an Illumina MiSeq. The source study handled its data this way. Demultiplexing, trimming and gene mapping were performed with the kit vendor's proprietary platform. This is the immuneACCESS table as TCRdb keeps it, with only in-frame sequences that have V and J called. A part of the clones is gone; compared with another copy, unresolved V genes explain less than half, and the rest is unexplained. The V and J calls and clone size are taken from that table; D and trimming were inferred from the DNA. Recorded for this sample are roughly 60,000 clones; roughly four fifths of them occurred a single time. Together, the top ten hold 3.6% of the sample. Points on this clone: Its antigen specificity is not known. No base quality values were provided; no much bigger clone lies one nucleotide off.

Read against the paper, the sample's time point label means: week 11, during vaccination. Every vaccine dose consisted of 300 ug of a 20-mer mutant IDH1 peptide in Montanide, administered subcutaneously together with topical imiquimod. Donors had newly diagnosed WHO grade 3 or 4 IDH1-mutant astrocytomas with loss of nuclear ATRX. The samples were drawn from NOA16, a multicentre, single-arm, open-label phase I trial in Germany that tested a mutant IDH1 peptide vaccine in humans for the first time. The DNeasy Blood and Tissue Kit was used to extract genomic DNA from EDTA blood for TCRB sequencing. The CDR3 runs 16 amino acids, cysteine and phenylalanine included. Solely the CDR3 DNA is kept, with 48 bases framed from the first base. The trim is 4 bases for V and 7 bases for J, with a gap of 23 bases between the germline ends. Based on the germline V gene, the CDR1 and CDR2 sequences are SGDLS and YYNGEE.

The sequences come from PBMCs, collected from a glioma patient whose treatment included an IDH1 peptide vaccine. The rearrangement combines TRBV9 with TRBJ1-2, with a tentative D gene TRBD1 over 6 matching bases. This TCR was recovered from a man aged 30 to 45 with glioma. The CDR3 in this case is CASSSQQGSGRTGYTF. The nucleotides read TGTGCCAGCAGCTCTCAACAGGGCTCGGGTCGGACTGGCTACACCTTC.